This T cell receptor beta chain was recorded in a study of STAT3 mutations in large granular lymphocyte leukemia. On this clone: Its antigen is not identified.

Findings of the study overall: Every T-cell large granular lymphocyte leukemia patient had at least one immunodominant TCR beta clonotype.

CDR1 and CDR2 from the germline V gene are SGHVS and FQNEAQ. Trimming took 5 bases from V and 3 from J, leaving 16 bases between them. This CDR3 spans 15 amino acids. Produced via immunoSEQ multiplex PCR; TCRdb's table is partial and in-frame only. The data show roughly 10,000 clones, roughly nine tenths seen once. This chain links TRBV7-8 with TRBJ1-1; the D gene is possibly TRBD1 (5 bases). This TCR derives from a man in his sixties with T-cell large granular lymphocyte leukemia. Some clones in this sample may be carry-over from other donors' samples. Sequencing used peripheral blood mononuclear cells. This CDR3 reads CASSPRTGTDTEAFF. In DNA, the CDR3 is TGTGCCAGCAGCCCCCGCACGGGGACGGACACTGAAGCTTTCTTT.